These 27 T cell receptor beta chains share one sample of origin, sequenced in a study of response to subunit inactivated influenza vaccine. TCRdb re-called the RT-PCR reads through MiXCR, storing one row per CDR3 protein. The sample shows 450,000 to 600,000 distinct CDR3 sequences, 6.5% to 8% of them seen only once. The material was PBMCs from blood, obtained approximately 25 months after vaccination. All receptors derive from a man aged 45-69 years who received an inactivated influenza vaccine.

This clonotype was counted ten times or more. The gene calls are TRBV20-1 and TRBJ1-5, with a possible D match to TRBD1 (5 bases). This CDR3 contains 14 residues. Germline CDR1 DFQATT, CDR2 SNEGSKA (reference sequence). Trimming stripped 5 bases from V and 7 bases from J, with 18 bases between. The CDR3 DNA sequence: TGCAGTGCTCTTACAGGCTTGGGTGGACAGCCCCAGCATTTT. It encodes CSALTGLGGQPQHF.

In this sample, this clonotype turned up a few times. This chain links TRBV29-1 with TRBJ1-1; D gene unclear. The germline V gene encodes CDR1 SQVTM and CDR2 ANQGSEA. The CDR3 has 13 residues. The V and J ends lost 7 bases and 1 base respectively, with 13 bases between them. This CDR3 is CSARDNWNTEAFF. For the CDR3, the DNA is TGCAGCGCTAGAGACAACTGGAACACTGAAGCTTTCTTT.

This clonotype was found once. The chain uses TRBV11-1 and TRBJ2-3; TRBD2 matches 13 bases. This CDR3 contains 19 residues. V lost 4 bases and J lost 3; bases outside the gene matches: 13. Germline loops: CDR1 SGHAT, CDR2 FQDESV (reference sequence). The CDR3 DNA is TGTGCCAGCAGCTCTGGACTAGCGGGGGCCCGGTATTATACAGATACGCAGTATTTT. This gives the protein CASSSGLAGARYYTDTQYF.

In this sample, this clonotype turned up many times. The V call is TRBV28, the J call TRBJ1-3; D remains ambiguous. Trimming stripped 5 bases from V and 2 bases from J, with 16 bases between. CDR3 size: 16 residues. In germline, CDR1 is MDHEN, CDR2 SYDVKM. The CDR3 DNA follows: TGTGCCAGCAGTCTGGTTGAATATAGGGCTGGAAACACCATATATTTT. This translates into CASSLVEYRAGNTIYF. Full variable domain (outside the CDR3, taken from reference TRBV28 and TRBJ1-3): DVKVTQSSRYLVKRTGEKVFLECVQDMDHENMFWYRQDPGLGLRLIYFSYDVKMKEKGDIPEGYSVSREKKERFSLILESASTNQTSMYLCASSLVEYRAGNTIYFGEGSWLTVV.

This clonotype showed up many times. V usage is TRBV7-9 and J usage is TRBJ2-7; possibly TRBD2 for D (5 bases). Germline CDR1 reads SEHNR; CDR2 reads FQNEAQ (reference sequence). This CDR3 is 15 amino acids long. Trimming stripped 2 bases from V and 6 bases from J, with 17 bases between. CDR3 coding DNA: TGTGCCAGCAGCTTATCAGGCTTGGGAGCCGGCGAGCAGTACTTC. It encodes CASSLSGLGAGEQYF.

This clonotype has only a few counts. The genes are TRBV19 and TRBJ2-1, with D perhaps TRBD1 or TRBD2 (5 bases each). CDR1 is LNHDA and CDR2 is SQIVND in the germline V gene (reference sequence). CDR3 size: 16 residues. V lost 3 bases and J lost 9, with 21 bases in between. The CDR3 is CASSIFRDPPVAEQFF. In nucleotides, the CDR3 is TGTGCCAGTAGTATTTTCCGGGACCCCCCGGTAGCTGAGCAGTTCTTC.

This clonotype was picked up a small number of times. V gene TRBV12-3 or TRBV12-4 combines with J gene TRBJ1-4, with TRBD1 matching 10 bases. V lost 1 base to trimming and J lost 9 bases; unmatched junction nucleotides: 2. There are 14 residues in the CDR3. For the CDR3, the DNA is TGTGCCAGCAGTTTAGGGGACAGGGGACAAAAACTGTTTTTT. Amino acids: CASSLGDRGQKLFF.

V and J are TRBV20-1 and TRBJ2-3; 11 bases align to TRBD2. Germline lookup yields CDR1 DFQATT and CDR2 SNEGSKA (reference sequence). Trimming removed 7 bases from V and 5 bases from J; junction bases left unmatched: 2. CDR3 length: 12 residues. CDR3 residues: CSGLAGLDTQYF. CDR3 sequence (DNA): TGCAGTGGACTAGCGGGGTTAGATACGCAGTATTTT.

This clonotype was counted a few times. The genes are TRBV7-2 and TRBJ2-3; 10 bases fit TRBD2. Losses at the gene ends were 4 bases for V and 8 bases for J; bases not matched to a gene: 9. The CDR3 is made up of 15 amino acids. Germline values: CDR1 SGHTA, CDR2 FQGNSA. This CDR3 reads CASSSSLAGGGTQYF. The DNA of the CDR3 is TGTGCCAGCAGCTCTTCATTAGCGGGAGGCGGTACGCAGTATTTT.

Notes on this clonotype: Being one base from a much bigger clone, this may be a read error. The chain's CDR3 is CSSSGELNEKLFF. The DNA of the CDR3 is TGTTCCAGCAGTGGGGAGCTGAATGAAAAACTGTTTTTT. V and J are TRBV12-3 or TRBV12-4 and TRBJ1-4; D ambiguous. The CDR3 totals 13 residues.

This clonotype was detected only a few times. The V gene is TRBV7-9, the J gene TRBJ2-1; D call uncertain. Trimming left V 1 base short and J 10 bases short, with 11 bases between. CDR3 length: 13 amino acids. CDR1 and CDR2 from the germline V gene are SEHNR and FQNEAQ (reference sequence). The CDR3 coding sequence is TGTGCCAGCAGCTTAGAGGGTCTTGGGGAGCAGTTCTTC. The encoded protein is CASSLEGLGEQFF.

As concerns this clonotype: At one end, the junction sequence differs from germline, possibly due to a read error. The J gene is TRBJ2-7, the V gene TRBV11-2; D is unclear. This CDR3 is 11 amino acids long. Germline lookup yields CDR1 SGHAT and CDR2 FQNNGV. The CDR3 DNA reads as TGTGCCAGCAGCTTCTCCCGCGTAGCCCGGTTC. It specifies CASSFSRVARF.

This clonotype has more than one count but fewer than ten. The rearrangement joins TRBV10-3 to TRBJ2-1; 12 bases match TRBD2. This CDR3 is 17 amino acids long. V gave up 3 bases and J gave up 6 bases; unmatched junction bases: 9. Germline V lookup: CDR1 ENHRY, CDR2 SYGVKD. The CDR3 sequence: CAISDWSLGLAGNEQFF. The CDR3 region has the DNA TGTGCCATCAGTGATTGGTCATTGGGACTAGCGGGCAATGAGCAGTTCTTC.

The chain recombines TRBV7-8 with TRBJ2-1; 11 bases are shared with TRBD2. The J segment lost 5 bases and the V segment lost 4 bases, leaving 7 bases of the junction unmatched. This CDR3 is 16 amino acids long. Germline values: CDR1 SGHVS, CDR2 FQNEAQ. The CDR3: CASSSLTSGTNNEQFF. The CDR3 DNA reads TGTGCCAGCAGCTCCCTGACTAGCGGGACCAACAATGAGCAGTTCTTC.

This clonotype was picked up a small number of times. The gene calls are TRBV2 and TRBJ2-4; unclear D gene. This CDR3 spans 14 amino acids. CDR1 is SNHLY and CDR2 is FYNNEI in the germline V gene. With 3 bases removed from V and 2 bases from J, the gap between germline ends came to 8 bases. Here the CDR3 reads CASSDSGTKNIQYF. CDR3 nucleotides: TGTGCCAGCAGTGATTCGGGCACCAAAAACATTCAGTACTTC.

This clonotype was seen at least ten times. This rearrangement joins TRBV9 to TRBJ2-3; 8 nucleotides match TRBD2. CDR3 length: 16 residues. Germline loops: CDR1 SGDLS, CDR2 YYNGEE. J gave up 1 base and V 0 bases, and 4 bases lay outside the gene matches. The CDR3 coding sequence is TGTGCCAGCAGCGTAGGAATAGCGGGGCGCACAGATACGCAGTATTTT. Its translation is CASSVGIAGRTDTQYF.

The chain is built from TRBV2 and TRBJ1-5; D might be TRBD1 (5 bases). Germline loops: CDR1 SNHLY, CDR2 FYNNEI. The CDR3 has 16 amino acids. The V gene lost 5 bases and the J gene lost 2 bases, with 16 bases spanning the gap. In DNA, the CDR3 is TGTGCCAGCAGTTGGGGAGGGGTGGTTGGCAATCAGCCCCAGCATTTT. This gives the protein CASSWGGVVGNQPQHF.

The sample holds many counts of this clonotype. One end of the junction fails to match germline, which may point to a read error. The chain carries TRBV20-1 and TRBJ2-7, with 9 bases matching TRBD1. CDR3 length: 14 amino acids. Per the germline V gene, CDR1 is DFQATT and CDR2 is SNEGSKA (reference sequence). CDR3 sequence reads: CSARDRGKAYEQYF. CDR3 in DNA: TGCAGTGCAAGAGACAGGGGGAAGGCCTACGAGCAGTACTTC.

Many counts were recorded for this clonotype. J is TRBJ2-5 and V is TRBV5-1, with D hard to call. CDR1 is SGHRS, CDR2 YFSETQ, per germline. There are 13 residues in the CDR3. Trimming took 2 bases from V and 5 from J, leaving 10 bases between them. CDR3: CASSLGRAETQYF. CDR3 nucleotides: TGCGCCAGCAGCTTAGGTCGAGCGGAGACCCAGTACTTC.

This clonotype showed up just a few times. CDR3 coding DNA: TGTGCCAGCAGCTTAGCGCACAGCTCGAACACTGAAGCTTTCTTT. Encoded protein: CASSLAHSSNTEAFF. The genes are TRBV7-9 and TRBJ1-1, with D uncertain. Looked up from germline, CDR1 is SEHNR and CDR2 is FQNEAQ (reference sequence). With 0 bases removed from V and 1 base from J, the gap between germline ends came to 9 bases. The CDR3 extends over 15 amino acids.

This clonotype showed up just a few times. The chain couples TRBV6-8 to TRBJ2-3; D unclear. Between the trimmed V and J ends, which lost 2 bases and 0 bases, there was a span of 9 bases. Germline-derived CDR1 and CDR2 are MNHGY and SAAAGT. The length of the CDR3 is 15 residues. CDR3 sequence (DNA): TGTGCCAGCAGTTACCATCGGCCTAGCACAGATACGCAGTATTTT. It yields the protein CASSYHRPSTDTQYF.

This clonotype was observed a few times. The chain employs TRBV25-1 and TRBJ1-2; the D is unclear. The germline V gene has CDR1 MGHDK and CDR2 SYGVNS. The CDR3 contains 13 residues. Trimming left V 1 base short and J 7 bases short, with 10 bases between. The CDR3 reads CASSEWAGGGYTF. In DNA form, the CDR3 reads TGTGCCAGCAGTGAATGGGCCGGCGGTGGCTACACCTTC.

The V call is TRBV6-2 or TRBV6-3, the J call TRBJ2-5; 7 nucleotides align to TRBD1. J gave up 5 bases and V 6 bases, and 3 bases lay outside the gene matches. Germline V gives CDR1 MNHEY, CDR2 SVGEGT. CDR3 length equals 12 residues. CDR3 DNA sequence: TGTGCCAGCAGAAGGGGGCTGGAGACCCAGTACTTC. Translation: CASRRGLETQYF.

This chain uses TRBV28 with TRBJ2-3; TRBD2 agrees at 8 bases. The CDR3 runs to 16 residues. Germline CDR1 is MDHEN and CDR2 is SYDVKM. V lost 5 bases, J lost 3 bases, and 10 bases stayed unmatched. The CDR3 region has the DNA TGTGCCAGCAGTGCCCCAGGCGGGGGGTCGACAGATACGCAGTATTTT. It is translated as CASSAPGGGSTDTQYF.

This clonotype was detected a few times. The V call is TRBV7-2, the J call TRBJ2-5; no definite D call. Germline CDR1 SGHTA, CDR2 FQGNSA. Trimming removed 1 base from V and 2 bases from J, with 8 bases in between. The CDR3 extends over 14 amino acids. CDR3 in DNA: TGTGCCAGCAGCTTAGTCACGGCACAAGAGACCCAGTACTTC. As protein: CASSLVTAQETQYF.

This clonotype was found a few times. The chain links TRBV29-1 to TRBJ2-7; D gene ambiguous. Germline CDR1 is SQVTM and CDR2 is ANQGSEA. V was shortened by 5 bases and J by 5 bases, with 10 bases between the two germline ends. The CDR3 length is 11 residues. The CDR3 loop reads CSVLTQHEQYF. DNA for the CDR3: TGCAGCGTTCTCACACAACACGAGCAGTACTTC.

This clonotype came up a few times. The chain has TRBV18 and TRBJ2-1, with 11 bases aligning to TRBD2. V lost 2 bases to trimming and J lost 6 bases; unmatched junction nucleotides: 12. From germline, CDR1 is KGHSH and CDR2 LQKENI. CDR3 length: 18 amino acids. CDR3 protein: CASSPSVILAGGSNEQFF. The CDR3 nucleotides are TGTGCCAGCTCACCAAGCGTGATTCTAGCGGGAGGATCCAATGAGCAGTTCTTC.